Below, one T cell receptor (beta chain) is given with its context. The data were obtained in a study of T-cell reconstitution after alpha-beta-depleted transplantation in children. The CDR3 covers 18 residues. J lost 3 bases, V lost 1 base, and 13 bases had no gene match. Germline-derived CDR1 and CDR2 are SGHVS and FNYEAQ. The library targeted TCRbeta and was prepared with unique molecular identifiers. TCRdb ran MiXCR on the PCR reads and lists one entry per CDR3 protein. In the table there are hundreds of thousands of distinct CDR3 sequences, roughly 16% of which are singletons. The sample in question was PBMCs, mostly from graft donor cells, obtained 360 days after TCRalphabeta/CD19-depleted stem cell transplant. This TCR was sampled from a male patient between 2 and 10 years old who had a stem cell transplant for acute lymphoblastic leukemia, so the T cells may come from the graft donor. The chain uses TRBV7-6 and TRBJ1-2, with 8 bases that match TRBD1. The CDR3 sequence is CASSLGIQTGARDYGYTF. The DNA of the CDR3 is TGTGCCAGCAGCTTAGGCATTCAGACAGGGGCGCGAGACTATGGCTACACCTTC.